This T cell receptor (beta chain) was sequenced during a study of cytomegalovirus exposure and HLA in healthy donors. Study summary: In an earlier analysis, around 100 million unique TCR beta sequences were found from 150 million to 200 million T cells. The study, taken as a whole, reports: A later analysis showed TCR association rates differing by HLA locus, peaking at DRB1 and lowest at HLA-C. The investigators catalogued 150 to 200 TCR beta chains as cytomegalovirus-associated. In a later analysis, V- and J-gene trimming of beta chains associated with a DCLRE1C missense variant, replicated independently.

CDR1 is SQVTM, CDR2 ANQGSEA, per germline. The J segment lost 4 bases and the V segment lost 8 bases, leaving 5 bases of the junction unmatched. The CDR3 spans 11 residues. With regard to this clone: Its specificity is not known.

The PCR ran on 60 Vbeta and 13 Jbeta primers. Some clones are missing from TCRdb's copy, which holds only in-frame ones; the method was immunoSEQ multiplex PCR. The data show 80,000 or so clones, around 79% seen once. The chain carries TRBV29-1 and TRBJ2-7; 7 positions agree with TRBD1. The sequenced sample consisted of PBMCs. The TCR originated in a middle-aged man in good health and CMV-seronegative. CDR3: CSPGTEYEQYF. The CDR3 bases are TGCAGCCCGGGGACAGAGTACGAGCAGTACTTC.